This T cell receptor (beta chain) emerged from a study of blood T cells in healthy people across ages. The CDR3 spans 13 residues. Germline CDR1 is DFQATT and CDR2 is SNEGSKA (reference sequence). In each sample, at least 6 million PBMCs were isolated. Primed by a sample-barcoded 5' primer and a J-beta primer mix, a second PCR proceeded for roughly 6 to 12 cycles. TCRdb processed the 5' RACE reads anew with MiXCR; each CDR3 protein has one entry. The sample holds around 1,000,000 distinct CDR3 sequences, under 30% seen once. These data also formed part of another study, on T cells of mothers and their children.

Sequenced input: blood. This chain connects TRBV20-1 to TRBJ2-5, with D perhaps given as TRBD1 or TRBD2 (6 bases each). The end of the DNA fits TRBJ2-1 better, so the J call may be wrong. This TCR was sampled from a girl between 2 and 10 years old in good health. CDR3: CSVQQGGPGEQFF. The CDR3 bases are TGCAGTGTCCAGCAAGGGGGGCCGGGTGAGCAGTTCTTC.